The clone carrying this TCR beta chain was picked up one time. Its antigen remains unknown. TCR beta sequencing covered blood CD8+ and CD4+ T cells. RNA was extracted with the RNeasy kit, and a quantity of about 0.5 to 1 ug was reverse transcribed using random hexamers. The amplification used immunoSEQ multiplex PCR on TCR beta CDR3; it spanned 54 Vbeta and 13 Jbeta. TCRdb passed the immunoSEQ multiplex PCR reads through MiXCR, listing each CDR3 protein once. There are some 96,000 distinct CDR3 sequences in the sample; about 96% occur only once, and 0.3% lies in the top ten. The CDR3 has 16 amino acids. V lost 5 bases and J lost 7, with 21 bases in between. These data are taken from a study of CD8 T cells in Susac syndrome. Study results and caveats: Clonal expansion of Susac CD8+ cells peaked in TEMRA cells, and it also peaked in active patients.

The sequencing input was CD8+ T cells from PBMCs. The chain carries TRBV12-3 or TRBV12-4 and TRBJ2-1; possible D gene TRBD2, 7 bases. This TCR derives from a human donor with Susac syndrome. CDR3 region: CASSPPQGEGGNEQFF. CDR3 sequence (DNA): TGTGCCAGCAGTCCTCCCCAGGGTGAGGGGGGGAATGAGCAGTTCTTC.